The table lists the clone carrying this TCR beta chain with a few counts. Its antigen is unidentified. With 0 bases removed from V and 3 bases from J, the gap between germline ends came to 6 bases. This CDR3 comprises 13 residues. CDR1 is LGHNA and CDR2 is YNFKEQ in the germline V gene. This sample was included in a study of T cells after yellow fever vaccination. Study-level points and caveats: Weaker in magnitude, the secondary response showed a faster peak on day 5 versus 15. The booster response re-showed most primary clones: approximately 97% CD4, around 87% CD8.

Via MiXCR, TCRdb re-called the 5' RACE reads, giving one row per CDR3 protein. The sample contains 250,000 to 400,000 distinct CDR3 sequences, over 4% of which appear only once. This sample comprised PBMCs, obtained 5 days after the yellow fever booster vaccination. The origin of this receptor is a young man who received the YFV17D yellow fever vaccine. The chain carries TRBV4-2 and TRBJ2-7; no reliable D call. As DNA, the CDR3 is TGTGCCAGCAGCCAAGATCGCAGCTACGAGCAGTACGTC. Translating gives CASSQDRSYEQYV.